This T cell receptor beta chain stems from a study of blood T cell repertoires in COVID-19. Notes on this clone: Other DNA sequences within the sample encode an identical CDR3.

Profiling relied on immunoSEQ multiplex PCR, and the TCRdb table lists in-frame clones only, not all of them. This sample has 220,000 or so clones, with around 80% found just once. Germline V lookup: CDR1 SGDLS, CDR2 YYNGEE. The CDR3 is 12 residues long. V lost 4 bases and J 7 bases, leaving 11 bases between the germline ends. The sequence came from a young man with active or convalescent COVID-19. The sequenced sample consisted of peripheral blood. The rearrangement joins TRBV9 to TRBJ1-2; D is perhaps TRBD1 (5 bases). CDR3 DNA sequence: TGTGCCAGCAGCACGCGGCAGGGTGGCTACACCTTC. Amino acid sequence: CASSTRQGGYTF.